This T cell receptor (beta chain) was captured in a study of CD8 T cells in ankylosing spondylitis. TCRdb recomputed calls from the 5' RACE reads with MiXCR, one row per CDR3 protein. The sample lists 90,000 to 120,000 distinct CDR3 sequences; about 24% were seen once. The table lists this clonotype with a few counts. CDR1 and CDR2 (germline): KGHDR, SFDVKD. The CDR3 sequence is 11 residues long. Trimming pared 5 bases from V and 7 bases from J, leaving 7 bases between. The clonotype was recovered from a male donor with ankylosing spondylitis. V usage is TRBV24-1 and J usage is TRBJ1-1, with D possibly TRBD1 on 5 matching bases. The material sequenced was synovial fluid, either unsorted or a sorted T cell fraction (not recorded which). This chain's CDR3 is CATSAGGEAFF. CDR3 sequence (DNA): TGTGCCACCAGTGCTGGGGGTGAAGCTTTCTTT.